The sequence of this T cell receptor beta chain was determined in a study of blood T cell repertoires in COVID-19 (dated by TCRdb to the early 2020s). In the study overall: Collaborator samples came from the United States, Italy and Spain and covered acute and convalescent phases of COVID-19. The prospective study material was composed of cDNA or gDNA derived from T cells, B-cell-depleted T cells, or PBMCs. Subjects who had been exposed to COVID-19, were actively infected with it, or had recovered from it provided the deeply sampled blood TCRbeta repertoires that made up the dataset. The repertoires were released in a freely available public database meant as a resource for research on the immune response to SARS-CoV-2. The samples were drawn from the first 160 participants of the ongoing ImmuneRACE study and from roughly 1,300 subjects provided by 6 global collaborators. Nearly every sample came with metadata listing a de-identified subject ID, COVID-19 status, age in years and sex. HLA class I and class II types, where available, came from metadata supplied by the sample provider rather than from assay-based typing. The paper as a whole reports these results and caveats: The quantity of clinical and demographic metadata differed by source and by participant and was supplied without curation.

A word on this clone: No antigen is known for it. No base qualities exist here, and no much larger clone lies one base off it.

TCRbeta CDR3 regions were amplified from genomic DNA using the immunoSEQ Assay, a bias-controlled multiplex PCR. On the authors' methods: The number of nucleated cells in each sample was estimated by amplification of reference gene primers within the assay. To quantify the absolute abundance of each unique TCRbeta CDR3 rearrangement, sequence reads were collapsed and filtered. Productive Simpson clonality was computed per sample as the square root of Simpson's diversity index over productive rearrangements. Not all clones reach the TCRdb copy of this immuneACCESS table, which keeps in-frame sequences only. Checked studies attribute under half of the gap to unresolved V genes and leave the rest unexplained. V, J and clone size derive from that table, while D and trimming were established from the DNA sequence. Counted in this sample were 310,000 or so clones; around 90% of them appeared once. In total, the top ten clones hold about 1.1% of the sample.

In the prospective study, participants were roughly 18 to 100 years old, resided in under 30 geographic areas of the United States, and were enrolled through a virtual design. In the prospective study, participants were assigned to cohorts based on the clinical history participants reported in a screening survey and a study questionnaire. For ImmuneRACE Cohort 3, a participant was defined as recovered based on two consecutive negative NP/OP PCR tests, clearance by a healthcare professional, or resolution of symptoms. In the prospective study, whole blood, serum and a nasopharyngeal or oropharyngeal swab were collected from each participant by mobile phlebotomists. Participants in the prospective study had the option to provide additional blood draws and questionnaires over a 2-month period. Before DNA extraction, prospective study blood samples were shipped either frozen or at room temperature.

V loses 6 bases of germline sequence and J loses 5 bases, and the interval between the two ends is 13 bases. The CDR1 and CDR2 encoded by the germline V gene are MNHEY and SVGAGI. The CDR3 has 14 amino acids, counting the end cysteine and phenylalanine. Left in the record is the CDR3 DNA by itself, 42 bases read in frame from the first base. The sequenced sample was PBMCs or T cells enriched from blood (not recorded which). The TCR comes from a woman aged 25 to 39 who had recovered from COVID-19. This chain joins TRBV6-5 to TRBJ2-2; perhaps TRBD1 is the D gene, with 5 bases matching. The CDR3 here reads CASSSGLGTGELFF. The sequenced DNA: TGTGCCAGCAGCTCAGGGTTAGGTACCGGGGAGCTGTTTTTT.